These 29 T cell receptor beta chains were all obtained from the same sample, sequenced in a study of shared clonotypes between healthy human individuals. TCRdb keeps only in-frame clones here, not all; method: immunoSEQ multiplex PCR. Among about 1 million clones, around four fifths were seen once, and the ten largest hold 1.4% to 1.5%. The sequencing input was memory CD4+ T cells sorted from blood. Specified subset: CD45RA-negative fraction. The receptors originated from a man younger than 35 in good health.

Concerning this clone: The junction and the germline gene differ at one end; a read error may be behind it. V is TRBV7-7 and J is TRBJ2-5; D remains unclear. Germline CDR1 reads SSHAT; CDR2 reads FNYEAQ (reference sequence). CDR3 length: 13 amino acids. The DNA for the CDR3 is TGTGCTAGCAGCTTATCCGCAATGGAGACCCAGTACTTC. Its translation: CASSLSAMETQYF.

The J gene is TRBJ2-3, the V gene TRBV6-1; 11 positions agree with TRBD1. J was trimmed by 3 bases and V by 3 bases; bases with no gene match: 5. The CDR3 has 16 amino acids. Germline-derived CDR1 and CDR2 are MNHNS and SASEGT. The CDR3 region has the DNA TGTGCCAGCAGTGACCCGTGGGACAGGGGGACAGATACGCAGTATTTT. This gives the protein CASSDPWDRGTDTQYF.

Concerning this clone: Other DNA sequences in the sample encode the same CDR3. The CDR3 spells CASSLATGSSYEQYF. CDR3 nucleotide sequence: TGTGCCAGCAGCTTAGCGACAGGGAGCTCCTACGAGCAGTACTTC. V gene TRBV7-2 combines with J gene TRBJ2-7; 7 nucleotides agree with TRBD1. The length of the CDR3 is 15 residues. The junction had 2 bases not matched to a gene; V was cut back by 0 bases and J by 0 bases. Per germline, CDR1 SGHTA and CDR2 FQGNSA.

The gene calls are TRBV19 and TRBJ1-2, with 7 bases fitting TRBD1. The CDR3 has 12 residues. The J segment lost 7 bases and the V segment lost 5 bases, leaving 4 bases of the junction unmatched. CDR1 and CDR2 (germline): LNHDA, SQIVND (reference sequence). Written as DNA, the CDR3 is TGTGCCAGTAGTCCACAGGGGTCTGGCTACACCTTC. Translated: CASSPQGSGYTF.

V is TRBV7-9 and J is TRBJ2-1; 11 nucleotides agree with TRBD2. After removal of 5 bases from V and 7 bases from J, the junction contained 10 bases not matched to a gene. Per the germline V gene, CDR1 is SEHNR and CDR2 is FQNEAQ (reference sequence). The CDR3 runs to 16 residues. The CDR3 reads CASSHTLAGGMNEQFF. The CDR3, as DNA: TGTGCCAGCAGCCATACCCTAGCGGGAGGAATGAATGAGCAGTTCTTC. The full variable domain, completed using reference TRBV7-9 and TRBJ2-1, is DTGVSQNPRHKITKRGQNVTFRCDPISEHNRLYWYRQTLGQGPEFLTYFQNEAQLEKSRLLSDRFSAERPKGSFSTLEIQRTEQGDSAMYLCASSHTLAGGMNEQFFGPGTRLTVL.

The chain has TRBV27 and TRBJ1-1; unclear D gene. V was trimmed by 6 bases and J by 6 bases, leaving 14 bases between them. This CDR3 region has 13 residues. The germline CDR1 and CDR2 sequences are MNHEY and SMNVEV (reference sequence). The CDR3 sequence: CASRPSGSPEAFF. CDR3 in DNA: TGTGCCAGCAGGCCCAGCGGTAGCCCTGAAGCTTTCTTT.

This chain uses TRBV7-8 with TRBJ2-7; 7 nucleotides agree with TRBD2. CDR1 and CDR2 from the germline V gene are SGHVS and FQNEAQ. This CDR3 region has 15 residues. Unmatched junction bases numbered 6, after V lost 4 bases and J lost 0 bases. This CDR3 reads CASSSRGGSSYEQYF. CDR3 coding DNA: TGTGCCAGCAGCTCCCGCGGGGGTAGCTCCTACGAGCAGTACTTC.

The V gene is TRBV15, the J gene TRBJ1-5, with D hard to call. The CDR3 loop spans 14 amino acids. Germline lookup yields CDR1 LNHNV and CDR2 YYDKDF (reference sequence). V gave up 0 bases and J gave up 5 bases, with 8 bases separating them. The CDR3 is CATSREVGYQPQHF. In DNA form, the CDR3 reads TGTGCCACCAGCAGAGAGGTCGGGTATCAGCCCCAGCATTTT.

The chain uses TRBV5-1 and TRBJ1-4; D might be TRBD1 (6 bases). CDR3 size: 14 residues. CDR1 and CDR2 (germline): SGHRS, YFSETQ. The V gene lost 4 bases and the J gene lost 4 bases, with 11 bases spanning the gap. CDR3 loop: CASSRTANNEKLFF. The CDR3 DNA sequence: TGCGCCAGCAGCCGGACAGCCAATAATGAAAAACTGTTTTTT. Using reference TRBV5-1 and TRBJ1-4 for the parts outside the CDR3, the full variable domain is KAGVTQTPRYLIKTRGQQVTLSCSPISGHRSVSWYQQTPGQGLQFLFEYFSETQRNKGNFPGRFSGRQFSNSRSEMNVSTLELGDSALYLCASSRTANNEKLFFGSGTQLSVL.

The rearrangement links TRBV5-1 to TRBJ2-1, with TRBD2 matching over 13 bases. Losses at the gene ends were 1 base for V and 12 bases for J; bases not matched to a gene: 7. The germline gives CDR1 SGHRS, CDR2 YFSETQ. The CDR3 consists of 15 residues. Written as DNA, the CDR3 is TGCGCCAGCAGCTTGTCCGGGACTAGCGGGGTATCGCAGTTCTTC. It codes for CASSLSGTSGVSQFF.

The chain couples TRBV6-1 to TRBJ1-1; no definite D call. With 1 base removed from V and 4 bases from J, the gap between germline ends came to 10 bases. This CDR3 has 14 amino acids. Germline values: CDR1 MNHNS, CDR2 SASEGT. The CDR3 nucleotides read TGTGCCAGCAGTGAAGGATGGACGCTCACTGAAGCTTTCTTT. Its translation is CASSEGWTLTEAFF.

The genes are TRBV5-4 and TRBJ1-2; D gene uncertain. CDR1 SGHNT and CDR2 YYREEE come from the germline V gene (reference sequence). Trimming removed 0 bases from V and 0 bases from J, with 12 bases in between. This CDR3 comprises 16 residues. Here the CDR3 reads CASSLDPAGANYGYTF. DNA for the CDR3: TGTGCCAGCAGCTTGGATCCGGCTGGAGCTAACTATGGCTACACCTTC.

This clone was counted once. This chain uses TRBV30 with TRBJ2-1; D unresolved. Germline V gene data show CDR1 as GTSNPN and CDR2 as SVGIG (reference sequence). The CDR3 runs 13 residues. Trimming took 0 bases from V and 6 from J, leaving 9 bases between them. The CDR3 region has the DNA TGTGCCTGGAGTGTACACTCTGGCAATGAGCAGTTCTTC. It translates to CAWSVHSGNEQFF.

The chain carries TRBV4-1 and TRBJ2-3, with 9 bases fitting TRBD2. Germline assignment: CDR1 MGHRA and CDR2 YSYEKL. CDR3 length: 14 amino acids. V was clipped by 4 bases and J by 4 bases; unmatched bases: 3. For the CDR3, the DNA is TGCGCCAGCAGCCTGGGACTAGCCGCAGATACGCAGTATTTT. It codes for CASSLGLAADTQYF.

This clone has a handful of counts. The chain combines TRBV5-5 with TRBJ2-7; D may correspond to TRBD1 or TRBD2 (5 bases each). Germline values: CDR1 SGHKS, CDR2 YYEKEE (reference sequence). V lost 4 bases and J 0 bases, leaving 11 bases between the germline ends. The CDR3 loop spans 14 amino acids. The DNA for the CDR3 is TGTGCCAGCAGCACGGGGCGCTCCTCCTACGAGCAGTACTTC. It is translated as CASSTGRSSYEQYF.

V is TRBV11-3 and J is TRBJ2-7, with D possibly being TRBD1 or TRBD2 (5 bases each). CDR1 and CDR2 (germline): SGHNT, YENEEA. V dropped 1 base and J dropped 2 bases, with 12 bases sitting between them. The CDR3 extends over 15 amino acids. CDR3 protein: CASSLAPGPAYEQYF. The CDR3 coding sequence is TGTGCCAGCAGCTTAGCCCCGGGACCGGCCTACGAGCAGTACTTC.

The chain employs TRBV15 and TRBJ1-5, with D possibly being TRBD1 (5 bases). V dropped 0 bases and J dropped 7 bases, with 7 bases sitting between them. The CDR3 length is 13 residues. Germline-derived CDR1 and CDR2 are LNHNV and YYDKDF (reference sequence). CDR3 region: CATSRDRVQPQHF. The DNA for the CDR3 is TGTGCCACCAGCAGAGACAGGGTGCAGCCCCAGCATTTT.

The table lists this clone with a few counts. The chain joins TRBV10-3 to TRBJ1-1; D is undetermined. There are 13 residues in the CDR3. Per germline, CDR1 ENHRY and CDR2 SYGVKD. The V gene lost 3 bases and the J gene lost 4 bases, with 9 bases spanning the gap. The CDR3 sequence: CAISDPGGTEAFF. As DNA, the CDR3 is TGTGCCATCAGTGATCCAGGTGGCACTGAAGCTTTCTTT.

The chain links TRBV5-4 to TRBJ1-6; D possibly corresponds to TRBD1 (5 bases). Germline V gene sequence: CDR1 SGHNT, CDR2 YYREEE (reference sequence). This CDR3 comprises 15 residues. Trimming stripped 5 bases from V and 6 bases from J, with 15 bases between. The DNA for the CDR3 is TGTGCCAGCAGGGCCGCGACAGCACTTAATTCACCCCTCCACTTT. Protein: CASRAATALNSPLHF.

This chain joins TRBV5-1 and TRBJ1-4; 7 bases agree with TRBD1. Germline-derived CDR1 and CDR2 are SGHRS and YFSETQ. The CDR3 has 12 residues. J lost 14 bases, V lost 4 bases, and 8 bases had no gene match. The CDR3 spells CASSPEQGRLFF. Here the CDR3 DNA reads TGCGCCAGCAGCCCCGAACAGGGGCGCCTGTTTTTT.

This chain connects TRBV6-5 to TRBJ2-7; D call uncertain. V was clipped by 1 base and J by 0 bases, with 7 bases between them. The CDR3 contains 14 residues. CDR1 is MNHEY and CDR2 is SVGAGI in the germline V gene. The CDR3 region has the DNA TGTGCCAGCAGTTACTACGCCAGCTCCTACGAGCAGTACTTC. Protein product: CASSYYASSYEQYF.

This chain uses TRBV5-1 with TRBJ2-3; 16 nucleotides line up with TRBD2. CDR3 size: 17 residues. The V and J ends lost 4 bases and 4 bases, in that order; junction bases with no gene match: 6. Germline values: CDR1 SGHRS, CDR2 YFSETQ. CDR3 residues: CASSRGTSGGAPDTQYF. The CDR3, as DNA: TGCGCCAGCAGCCGCGGGACTAGCGGGGGGGCCCCAGATACGCAGTATTTT.

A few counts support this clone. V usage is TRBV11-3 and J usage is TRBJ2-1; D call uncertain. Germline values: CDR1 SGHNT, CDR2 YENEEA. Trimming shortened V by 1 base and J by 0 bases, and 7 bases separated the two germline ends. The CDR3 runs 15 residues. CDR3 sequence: CASSLVPGSYNEQFF. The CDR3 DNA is TGTGCCAGCAGCTTAGTCCCGGGCTCCTACAATGAGCAGTTCTTC.

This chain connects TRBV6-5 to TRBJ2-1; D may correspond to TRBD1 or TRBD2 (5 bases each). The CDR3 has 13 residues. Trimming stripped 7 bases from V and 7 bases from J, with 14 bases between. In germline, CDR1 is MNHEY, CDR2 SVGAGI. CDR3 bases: TGTGCCAGCACGGGGCGAATATCAAATGAGCAGTTCTTC. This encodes CASTGRISNEQFF.

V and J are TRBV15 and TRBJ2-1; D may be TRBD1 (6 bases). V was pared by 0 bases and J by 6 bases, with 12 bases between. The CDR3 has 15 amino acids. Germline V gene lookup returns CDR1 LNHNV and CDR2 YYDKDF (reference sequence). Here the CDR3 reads CATSRDRGSANEQFF. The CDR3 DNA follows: TGTGCCACCAGCAGAGACAGGGGTTCCGCCAATGAGCAGTTCTTC.

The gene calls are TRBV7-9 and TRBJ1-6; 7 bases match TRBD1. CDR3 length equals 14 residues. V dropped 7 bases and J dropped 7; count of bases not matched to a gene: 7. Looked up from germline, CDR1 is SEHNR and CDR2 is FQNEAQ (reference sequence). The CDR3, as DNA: TGTGCCAGCAACCCCGGGACAGAAAATTCACCCCTCCACTTT. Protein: CASNPGTENSPLHF.

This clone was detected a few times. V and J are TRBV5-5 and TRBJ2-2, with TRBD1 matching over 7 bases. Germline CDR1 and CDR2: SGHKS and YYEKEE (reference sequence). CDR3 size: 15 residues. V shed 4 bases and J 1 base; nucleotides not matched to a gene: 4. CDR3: CASSRDRQNTGELFF. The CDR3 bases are TGTGCCAGCAGCCGGGACAGACAGAACACCGGGGAGCTGTTTTTT.

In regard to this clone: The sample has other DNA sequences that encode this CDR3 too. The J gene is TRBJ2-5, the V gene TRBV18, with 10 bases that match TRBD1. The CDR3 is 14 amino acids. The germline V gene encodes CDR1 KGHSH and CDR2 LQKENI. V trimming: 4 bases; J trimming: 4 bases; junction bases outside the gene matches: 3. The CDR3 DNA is TGTGCCAGCTCACGACAGGGGGCCGGAGAGACCCAGTACTTC. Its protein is CASSRQGAGETQYF.

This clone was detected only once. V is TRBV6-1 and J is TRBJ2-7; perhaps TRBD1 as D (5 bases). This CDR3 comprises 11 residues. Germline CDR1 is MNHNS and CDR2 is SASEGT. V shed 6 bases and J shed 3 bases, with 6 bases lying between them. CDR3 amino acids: CASRGLYEQYF. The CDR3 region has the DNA TGTGCCAGCAGGGGGCTCTACGAGCAGTACTTC.